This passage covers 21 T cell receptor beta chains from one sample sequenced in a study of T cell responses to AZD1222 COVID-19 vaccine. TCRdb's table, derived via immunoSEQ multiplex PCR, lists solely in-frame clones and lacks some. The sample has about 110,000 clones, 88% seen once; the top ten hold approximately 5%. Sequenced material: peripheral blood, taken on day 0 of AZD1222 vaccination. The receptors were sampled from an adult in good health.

The CDR3 coding sequence is TGTGCCAGCAGTTTCTCGACACCGAACACTGAAGCTTTCTTT. Translated, it gives CASSFSTPNTEAFF. The chain joins TRBV27 to TRBJ1-1; no clear D gene. V dropped 3 bases and J dropped 1 base, with 9 bases sitting between them. Germline CDR1 and CDR2: MNHEY and SMNVEV (reference sequence). The CDR3 extends over 14 amino acids.

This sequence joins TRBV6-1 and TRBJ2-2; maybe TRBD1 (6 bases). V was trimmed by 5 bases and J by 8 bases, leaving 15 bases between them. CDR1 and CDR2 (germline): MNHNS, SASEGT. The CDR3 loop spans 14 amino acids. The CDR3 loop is CASSFLTGKGELFF. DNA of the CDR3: TGTGCCAGCAGTTTTCTAACAGGGAAAGGGGAGCTGTTTTTT.

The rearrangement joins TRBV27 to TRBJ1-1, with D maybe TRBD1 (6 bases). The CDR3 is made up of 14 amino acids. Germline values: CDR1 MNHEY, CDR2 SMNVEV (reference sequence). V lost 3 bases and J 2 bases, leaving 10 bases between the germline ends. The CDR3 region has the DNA TGTGCCAGCAGTTTTTTTGGGGGCAACACTGAAGCTTTCTTT. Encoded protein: CASSFFGGNTEAFF.

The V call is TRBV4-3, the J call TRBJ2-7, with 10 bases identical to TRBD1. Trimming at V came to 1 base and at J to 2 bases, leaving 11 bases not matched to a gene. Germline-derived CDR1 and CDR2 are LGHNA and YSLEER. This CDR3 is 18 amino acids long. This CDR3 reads CASSQGYRTGTGAYEQYF. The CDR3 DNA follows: TGCGCCAGCAGCCAAGGTTACCGAACGGGGACAGGGGCCTACGAGCAGTACTTC.

The CDR3 loop reads CASSLRGQGALNTEAFF. CDR3 bases: TGCGCCAGCAGCTTGAGAGGACAGGGGGCGTTGAACACTGAAGCTTTCTTT. The J gene is TRBJ1-1, the V gene TRBV5-1, with 11 bases aligning to TRBD1. Germline values: CDR1 SGHRS, CDR2 YFSETQ. The V and J ends lost 1 base and 0 bases, in that order; junction bases with no gene match: 5. The CDR3 covers 17 residues.

The CDR3 sequence: CSASDGDMNNSPLHF. The CDR3 nucleotides are TGCAGTGCTAGTGACGGGGACATGAATAATTCACCCCTCCACTTT. The chain has TRBV20-1 and TRBJ1-6, with D maybe TRBD1 (6 bases). V was trimmed by 3 bases and J by 5 bases, leaving 14 bases between them. Germline CDR1 and CDR2: DFQATT and SNEGSKA (reference sequence). This CDR3 spans 15 amino acids.

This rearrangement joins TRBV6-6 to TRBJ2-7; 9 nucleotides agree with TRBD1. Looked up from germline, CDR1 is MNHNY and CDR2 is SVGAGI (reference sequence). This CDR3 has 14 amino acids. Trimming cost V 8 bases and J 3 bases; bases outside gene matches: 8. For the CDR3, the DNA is TGTGCCAGCTTAAGAGGGACAGGGTTCTACGAGCAGTACTTC. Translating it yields CASLRGTGFYEQYF.

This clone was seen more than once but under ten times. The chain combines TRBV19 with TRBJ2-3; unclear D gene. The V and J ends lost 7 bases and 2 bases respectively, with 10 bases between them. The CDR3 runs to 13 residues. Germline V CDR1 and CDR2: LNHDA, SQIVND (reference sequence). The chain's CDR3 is CASTADPTDTQYF. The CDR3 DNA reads TGTGCCAGTACCGCGGACCCCACAGATACGCAGTATTTT. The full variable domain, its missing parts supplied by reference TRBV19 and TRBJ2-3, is DGGITQSPKYLFRKEGQNVTLSCEQNLNHDAMYWYRQDPGQGLRLIYYSQIVNDFQKGDIAEGYSVSREKKESFPLTVTSAQKNPTAFYLCASTADPTDTQYFGPGTRLTVL.

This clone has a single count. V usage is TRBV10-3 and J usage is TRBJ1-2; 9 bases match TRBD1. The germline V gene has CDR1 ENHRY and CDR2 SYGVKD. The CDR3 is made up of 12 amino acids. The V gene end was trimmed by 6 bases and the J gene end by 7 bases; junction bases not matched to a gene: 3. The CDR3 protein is CAIRGTGPGYTF. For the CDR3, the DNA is TGTGCCATCAGGGGGACAGGGCCTGGCTACACCTTC.

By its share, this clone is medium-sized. The CDR3 protein is CASSYEAPSGELFF. CDR3 nucleotides: TGTGCCAGCAGTTACGAGGCCCCAAGCGGGGAGCTGTTTTTT. V gene TRBV6-6 combines with J gene TRBJ2-2, with D uncertain. This CDR3 region has 14 residues. Looked up from germline, CDR1 is MNHNY and CDR2 is SVGAGI (reference sequence). V dropped 2 bases and J dropped 7 bases, with 11 bases sitting between them.

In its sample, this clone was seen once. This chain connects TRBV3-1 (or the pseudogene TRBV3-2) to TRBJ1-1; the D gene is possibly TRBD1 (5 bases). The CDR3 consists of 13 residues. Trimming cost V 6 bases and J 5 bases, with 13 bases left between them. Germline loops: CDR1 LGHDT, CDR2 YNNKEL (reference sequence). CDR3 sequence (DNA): TGTGCCAGCAGGGGAGGGGCCAGGACTGAAGCTTTCTTT. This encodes CASRGGARTEAFF.

The CDR3 protein is CASSATQIHTDTQYF. CDR3 bases: TGTGCCAGCAGCGCGACTCAGATTCACACAGATACGCAGTATTTT. This chain links TRBV7-3 with TRBJ2-3; D not resolved. CDR1 SGHTA and CDR2 FQGTGA come from the germline V gene. V shed 5 bases and J shed 2 bases, with 14 bases lying between them. The CDR3 is 15 residues long.

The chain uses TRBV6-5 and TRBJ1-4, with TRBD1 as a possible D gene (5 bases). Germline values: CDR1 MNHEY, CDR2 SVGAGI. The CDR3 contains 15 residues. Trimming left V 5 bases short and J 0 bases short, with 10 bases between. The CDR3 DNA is TGTGCCAGCAGTCCAGGGTTTGCAACTAATGAAAAACTGTTTTTT. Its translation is CASSPGFATNEKLFF.

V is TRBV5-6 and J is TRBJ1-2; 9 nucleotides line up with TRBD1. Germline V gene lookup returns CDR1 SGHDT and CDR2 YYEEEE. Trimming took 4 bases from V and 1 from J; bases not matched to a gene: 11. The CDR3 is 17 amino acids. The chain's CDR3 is CASSSLTNRGLNYGYTF. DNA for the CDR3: TGTGCCAGCAGCAGCTTGACCAACAGGGGGCTTAACTATGGCTACACCTTC.

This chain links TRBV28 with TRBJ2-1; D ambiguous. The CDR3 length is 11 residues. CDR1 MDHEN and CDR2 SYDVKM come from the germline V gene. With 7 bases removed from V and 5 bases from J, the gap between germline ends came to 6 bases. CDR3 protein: CASTSNNEQFF. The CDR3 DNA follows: TGTGCCAGCACATCCAACAATGAGCAGTTCTTC.

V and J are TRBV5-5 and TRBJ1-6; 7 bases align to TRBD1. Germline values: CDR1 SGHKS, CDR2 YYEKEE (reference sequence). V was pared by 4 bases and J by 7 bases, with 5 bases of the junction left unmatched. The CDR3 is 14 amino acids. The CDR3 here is CASSNLQGNSPLHF. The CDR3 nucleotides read TGTGCCAGCAGCAACTTACAGGGGAATTCACCCCTCCACTTT.

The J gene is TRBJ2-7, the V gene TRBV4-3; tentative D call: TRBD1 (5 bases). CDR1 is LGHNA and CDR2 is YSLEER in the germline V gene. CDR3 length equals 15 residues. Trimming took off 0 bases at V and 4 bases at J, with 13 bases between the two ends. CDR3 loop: CASSQDRAGLYEQYF. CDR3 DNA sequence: TGCGCCAGCAGCCAAGATAGGGCAGGGTTATACGAGCAGTACTTC.

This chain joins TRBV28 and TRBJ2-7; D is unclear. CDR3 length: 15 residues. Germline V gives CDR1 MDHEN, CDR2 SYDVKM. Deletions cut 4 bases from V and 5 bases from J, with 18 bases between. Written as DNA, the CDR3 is TGTGCCAGCAGTTCCCAGGTCCCCCCTATCGACGAGCAGTACTTC. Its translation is CASSSQVPPIDEQYF.

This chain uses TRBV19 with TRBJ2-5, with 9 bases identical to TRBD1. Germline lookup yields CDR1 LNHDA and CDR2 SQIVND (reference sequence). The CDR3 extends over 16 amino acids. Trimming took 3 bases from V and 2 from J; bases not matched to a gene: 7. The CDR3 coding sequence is TGTGCCAGTAGTATCCAAGGGACAGGGAGGCAAGAGACCCAGTACTTC. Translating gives CASSIQGTGRQETQYF.

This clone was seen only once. CDR3 bases: TGTGCCAGCAGCTTAGATCACTGGGCGGGGGCCTACAATGAGCAGTTCTTC. The encoded protein is CASSLDHWAGAYNEQFF. The chain is built from TRBV11-2 and TRBJ2-1, with 7 bases fitting TRBD2. The CDR3 contains 17 residues. CDR1 and CDR2 from the germline V gene are SGHAT and FQNNGV. J lost 2 bases, V lost 0 bases, and 7 bases had no gene match.

The CDR3 region has the DNA TGTGCCAGCTCTCCCCCGAATTCACCCCTCCACTTT. Translated: CASSPPNSPLHF. The chain joins TRBV6-1 to TRBJ1-6; D unclear. The length of the CDR3 is 12 residues. Germline V lookup: CDR1 MNHNS, CDR2 SASEGT. Trimming took 8 bases from V and 7 from J, leaving 9 bases between them.